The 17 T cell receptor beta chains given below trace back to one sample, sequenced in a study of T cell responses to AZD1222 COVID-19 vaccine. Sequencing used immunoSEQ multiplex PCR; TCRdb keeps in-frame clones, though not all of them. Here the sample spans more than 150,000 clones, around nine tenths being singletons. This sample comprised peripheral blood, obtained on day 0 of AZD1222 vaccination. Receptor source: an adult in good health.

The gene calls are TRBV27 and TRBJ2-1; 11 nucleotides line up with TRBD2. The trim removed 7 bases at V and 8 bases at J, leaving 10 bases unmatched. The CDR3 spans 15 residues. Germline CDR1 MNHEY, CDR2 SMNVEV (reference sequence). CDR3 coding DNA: TGTGCCAGCAACTTAGCGGGAGGGCCTGTTGATGAGCAGTTCTTC. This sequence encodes CASNLAGGPVDEQFF.

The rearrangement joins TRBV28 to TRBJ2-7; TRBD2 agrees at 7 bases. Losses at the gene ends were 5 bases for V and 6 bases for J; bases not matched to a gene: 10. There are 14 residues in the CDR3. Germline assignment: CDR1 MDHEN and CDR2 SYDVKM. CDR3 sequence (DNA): TGTGCCAGCAGTCTCCGGCGGGGGAACGGCGAGCAGTACTTC. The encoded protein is CASSLRRGNGEQYF.

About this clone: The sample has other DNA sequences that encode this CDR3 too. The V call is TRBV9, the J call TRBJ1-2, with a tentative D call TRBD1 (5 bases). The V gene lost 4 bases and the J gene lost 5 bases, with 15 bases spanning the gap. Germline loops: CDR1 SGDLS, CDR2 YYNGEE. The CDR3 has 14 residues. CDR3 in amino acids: CASSPRDGFYGYTF. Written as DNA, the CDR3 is TGTGCCAGCAGCCCGCGGGACGGATTTTATGGCTACACCTTC.

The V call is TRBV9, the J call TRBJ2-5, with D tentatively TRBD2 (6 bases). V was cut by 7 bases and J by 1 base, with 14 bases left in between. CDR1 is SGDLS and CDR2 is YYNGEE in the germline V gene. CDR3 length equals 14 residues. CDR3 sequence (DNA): TGTGCCAGCTCGGGAAGTAGCGGCCAAGAGACCCAGTACTTC. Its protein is CASSGSSGQETQYF.

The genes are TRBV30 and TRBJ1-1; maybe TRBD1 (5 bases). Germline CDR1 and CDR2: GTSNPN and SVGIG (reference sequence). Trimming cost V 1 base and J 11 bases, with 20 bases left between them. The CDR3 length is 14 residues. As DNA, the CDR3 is TGTGCCTGGAGTGGCGAAGGGACGTTGACTGGGGCTTTCTTT. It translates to CAWSGEGTLTGAFF.

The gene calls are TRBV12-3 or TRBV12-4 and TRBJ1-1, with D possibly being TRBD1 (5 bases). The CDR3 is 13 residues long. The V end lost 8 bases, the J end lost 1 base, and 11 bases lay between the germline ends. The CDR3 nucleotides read TGTGCCAGCCAATTGGGGGAGAACACTGAAGCTTTCTTT. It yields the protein CASQLGENTEAFF.

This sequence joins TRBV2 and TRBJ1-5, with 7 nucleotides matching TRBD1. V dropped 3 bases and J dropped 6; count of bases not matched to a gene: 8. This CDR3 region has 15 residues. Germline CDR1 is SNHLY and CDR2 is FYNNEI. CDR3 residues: CASSDFKQGVQPQHF. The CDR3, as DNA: TGTGCCAGCAGTGACTTCAAGCAGGGGGTTCAGCCCCAGCATTTT. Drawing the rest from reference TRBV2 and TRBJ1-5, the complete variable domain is EPEVTQTPSHQVTQMGQEVILRCVPISNHLYFYWYRQILGQKVEFLVSFYNNEISEKSEIFDDQFSVERPDGSNFTLKIRSTKLEDSAMYFCASSDFKQGVQPQHFGDGTRLSIL.

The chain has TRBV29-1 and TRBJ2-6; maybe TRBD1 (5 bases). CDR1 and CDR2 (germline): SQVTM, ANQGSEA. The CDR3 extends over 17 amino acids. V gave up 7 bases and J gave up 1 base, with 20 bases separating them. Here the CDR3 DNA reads TGCAGCGCCAATACAGGAACCTCCATTTCTGGGGCCAACGTCCTGACTTTC. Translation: CSANTGTSISGANVLTF.

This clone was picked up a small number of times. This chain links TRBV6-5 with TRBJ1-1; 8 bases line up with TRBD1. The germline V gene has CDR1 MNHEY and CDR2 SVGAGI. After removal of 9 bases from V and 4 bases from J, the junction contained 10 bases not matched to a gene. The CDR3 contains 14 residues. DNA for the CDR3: TGTGCCAGTCGAACAGGGGGAATTGGCACTGAAGCTTTCTTT. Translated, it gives CASRTGGIGTEAFF.

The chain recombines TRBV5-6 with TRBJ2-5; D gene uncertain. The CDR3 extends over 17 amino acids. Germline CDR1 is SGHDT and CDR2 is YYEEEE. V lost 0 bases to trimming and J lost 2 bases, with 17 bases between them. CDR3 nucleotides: TGTGCCAGCAGCTTGGGGGCAGTTTCTCCCACTCAAGAGACCCAGTACTTC. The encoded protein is CASSLGAVSPTQETQYF.

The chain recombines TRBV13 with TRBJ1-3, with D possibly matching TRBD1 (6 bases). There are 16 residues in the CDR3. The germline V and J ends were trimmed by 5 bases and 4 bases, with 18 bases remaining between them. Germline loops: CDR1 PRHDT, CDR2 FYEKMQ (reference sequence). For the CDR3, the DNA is TGTGCCAGCAGCCCTGGTGCGGGGGCGAGCGGAAACACCATATATTTT. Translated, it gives CASSPGAGASGNTIYF. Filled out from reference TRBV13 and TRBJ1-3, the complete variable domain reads AAGVIQSPRHLIKEKRETATLKCYPIPRHDTVYWYQQGPGQDPQFLISFYEKMQSDKGSIPDRFSAQQFSDYHSELNMSSLELGDSALYFCASSPGAGASGNTIYFGEGSWLTVV.

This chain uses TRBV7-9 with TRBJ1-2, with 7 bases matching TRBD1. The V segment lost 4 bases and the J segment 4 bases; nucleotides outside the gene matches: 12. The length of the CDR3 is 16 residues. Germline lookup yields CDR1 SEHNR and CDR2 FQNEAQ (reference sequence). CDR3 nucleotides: TGTGCCAGCAGCTCGTACCGGGACAGCCTTATCTATGGCTACACCTTC. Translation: CASSSYRDSLIYGYTF.

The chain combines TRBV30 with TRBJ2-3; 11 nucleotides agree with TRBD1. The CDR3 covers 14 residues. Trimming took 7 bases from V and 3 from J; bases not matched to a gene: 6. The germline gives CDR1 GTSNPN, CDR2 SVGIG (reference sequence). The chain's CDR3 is CALTRDRGTDTQYF. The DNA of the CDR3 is TGTGCCTTGACCCGGGACAGGGGGACAGATACGCAGTATTTT.

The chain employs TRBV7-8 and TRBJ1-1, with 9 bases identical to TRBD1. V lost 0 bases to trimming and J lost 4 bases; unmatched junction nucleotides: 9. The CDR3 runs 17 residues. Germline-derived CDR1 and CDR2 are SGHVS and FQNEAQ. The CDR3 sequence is CASSLAPLDRGITEAFF. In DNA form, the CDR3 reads TGTGCCAGCAGCTTAGCCCCCCTAGACAGGGGGATCACTGAAGCTTTCTTT.

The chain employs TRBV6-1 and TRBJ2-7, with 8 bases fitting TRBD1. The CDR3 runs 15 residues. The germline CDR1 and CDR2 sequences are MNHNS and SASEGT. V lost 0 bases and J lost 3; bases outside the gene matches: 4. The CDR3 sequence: CASSEAGTGSYEQYF. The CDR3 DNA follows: TGTGCCAGCAGTGAAGCCGGGACAGGAAGCTACGAGCAGTACTTC.

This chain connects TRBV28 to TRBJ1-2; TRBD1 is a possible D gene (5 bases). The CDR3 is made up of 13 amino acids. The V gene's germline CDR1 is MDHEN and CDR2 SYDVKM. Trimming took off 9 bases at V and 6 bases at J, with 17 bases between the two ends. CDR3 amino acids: CASRSPGLHGYTF. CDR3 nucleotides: TGTGCCAGTAGATCCCCAGGGCTACATGGCTACACCTTC.

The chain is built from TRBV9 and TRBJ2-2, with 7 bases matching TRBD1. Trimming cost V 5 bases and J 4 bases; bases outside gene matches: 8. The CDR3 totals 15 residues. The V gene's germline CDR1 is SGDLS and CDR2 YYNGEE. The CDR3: CASRASGTVTGELFF. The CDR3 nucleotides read TGTGCCAGCAGGGCATCAGGGACAGTCACCGGGGAGCTGTTTTTT.